The present T cell receptor (beta chain) was sequenced within a study of blood T cell repertoires in COVID-19. Study overall: The cDNA or gDNA used as material had been derived from T cells, B-cell-depleted T cells, or PBMCs.

CDR1 and CDR2 from the germline V gene are LGHNA and YSLEER. Trimming stripped 0 bases from V and 4 bases from J, with 9 bases between. CDR3 length: 14 amino acids. Generated by immunoSEQ multiplex PCR, the TCRdb table keeps only in-frame clones and is missing some. The data show about 300,000 clones, around 85% seen once. Residents of 20 to 25 US areas, aged about 18 to 89 years, made up the participants. Participants' reported clinical history set cohort assignment. In the 2 weeks before study entry, exposed participants met a COVID-19 case, which was PCR-confirmed or clinician-diagnosed. The sample comprised PBMCs or T cells enriched from blood (not recorded which). The V call is TRBV4-3, the J call TRBJ2-5; D ambiguous. The origin of this receptor is a woman in her twenties or thirties who had been exposed to COVID-19. In DNA form, the CDR3 reads TGCGCCAGCAGCCAAGAGTTTGGGCGAGAGACCCAGTACTTC. Its translation: CASSQEFGRETQYF.